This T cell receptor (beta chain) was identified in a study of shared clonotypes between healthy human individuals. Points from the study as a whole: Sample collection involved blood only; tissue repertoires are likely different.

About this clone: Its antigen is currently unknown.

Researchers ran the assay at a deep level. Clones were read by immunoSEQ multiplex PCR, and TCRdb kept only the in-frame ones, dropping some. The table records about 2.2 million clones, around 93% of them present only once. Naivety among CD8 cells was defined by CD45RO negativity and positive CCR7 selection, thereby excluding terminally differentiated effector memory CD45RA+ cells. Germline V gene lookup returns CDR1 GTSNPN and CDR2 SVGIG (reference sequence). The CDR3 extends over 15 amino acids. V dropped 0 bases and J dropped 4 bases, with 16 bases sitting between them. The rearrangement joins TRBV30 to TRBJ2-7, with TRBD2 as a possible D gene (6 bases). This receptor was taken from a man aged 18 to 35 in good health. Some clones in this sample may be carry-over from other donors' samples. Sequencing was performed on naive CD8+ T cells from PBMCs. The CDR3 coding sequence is TGTGCCTGGAGTGTGTCCGCGGGACGGCTGTACGAGCAGTACTTC. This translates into CAWSVSAGRLYEQYF. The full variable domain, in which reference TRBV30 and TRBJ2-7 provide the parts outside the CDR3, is SQTIHQWPATLVQPVGSPLSLECTVEGTSNPNLYWYRQAAGRGLQLLFYSVGIGQISSEVPQNLSASRPQDRQFILSSKKLLLSDSGFYLCAWSVSAGRLYEQYFGPGTRLTVT.